This is a list of T cell receptor beta chains from one sample in a study of blood T cells in healthy people across ages. TCRdb used MiXCR to reprocess the 5' RACE reads, holding one entry per CDR3 protein. The sample includes hundreds of thousands of distinct CDR3 sequences, around 20% of them seen just once. The sample comprised blood. The source is a man between 70 and 80 years old in good health. CDR3s include the opening cysteine and the closing phenylalanine or tryptophan. Each record gives: J gene, clone size, V gene, D gene, CDR3 DNA, CDR3 protein. D genes are given only for firm matches. Some rows mark clone size as missing; the rest say once, few, many or name a class of expanded clone.

>TRBJ2-5|.|TRBV5-5|.
TGTGCCAGCAGCTCCGGAACACAGGAAGAGACCCAGTACTTC
CASSSGTQEETQYF
>TRBJ2-7|.|TRBV20-1|.
TGCAGTGCCGCCTCTACAGGGCGGGAGCAGTACTTC
CSAASTGREQYF
>TRBJ2-3|few|TRBV20-1|TRBD2
TGCAGTGCTTTGGGACTAGCGGGCACAGATACGCAGTATTTT
CSALGLAGTDTQYF
>TRBJ2-3|.|TRBV11-2|.
TGTGCCAGCAGCTCCCTTCGGGGCCCGAGGGGTGATACGCAGTATTTT
CASSSLRGPRGDTQYF
>TRBJ2-2|few|TRBV6-2/TRBV6-3|TRBD2
TGTGCCAGCAGTTACGGGACTAGCGACGTTGGAAACACCGGGGAGCTGTTTTTT
CASSYGTSDVGNTGELFF
>TRBJ1-1|few|TRBV6-6|.
TGTGCCAGCAGGAACCGGGGGGAGAACACTGAAGCTTTCTTT
CASRNRGENTEAFF
>TRBJ2-1|.|TRBV7-3|.
TGTGCCAGCAGCTTAACCGGGACTGCAGGCGATGAGCAGTTCTTC
CASSLTGTAGDEQFF
>TRBJ1-1|.|TRBV7-2|.
TGTGCCAGCAGCTTGCAGGGTGTAGCTTTCTTT
CASSLQGVAFF
>TRBJ1-4|.|TRBV18|.
TGTGCCACCTCAGGGGCAACTAATGAAAAACTGTTTTTT
CATSGATNEKLFF
>TRBJ1-2|few|TRBV20-1|.
TGCAGTGCTAGAGGTGCTCTGGACAACTATGGCTACACCTTC
CSARGALDNYGYTF
>TRBJ2-3|.|TRBV7-2|.
TGTGCCAGCAGCCCAAGGGCCAGTCCTAGCACAGATACGCAGTATTTT
CASSPRASPSTDTQYF
>TRBJ1-6|.|TRBV4-3|.
TGCGCCAGCAGCCAGTGGGGAAATTCACCCCTCCACTTT
CASSQWGNSPLHF
>TRBJ2-7|few|TRBV7-9|.
TGTGCCAGCAGCTTAGTAGGGGGGCCGACTTTCGAGCAGTACTTC
CASSLVGGPTFEQYF
>TRBJ1-1|.|TRBV3-1|.
TGTGCCAGCAGCCAAGATAACAGGCCTCTTCAGGAAGCTTTCTTT
CASSQDNRPLQEAFF
>TRBJ2-5|.|TRBV7-9|TRBD1
TGTGCCAGCAGACAAAGGGGGCTAGAAGAAGAGACCCAGTACTTC
CASRQRGLEEETQYF
>TRBJ1-6|few|TRBV28|.
TGTGCCAGCAGCTCCAGCTCGCGGCTGATCAATTCACCCCTCCACTTT
CASSSSSRLINSPLHF
>TRBJ2-2|many|TRBV29-1|TRBD1
TGCAGCGGGGGGACAGTTAACACCGGGGAGCTGTTTTTT
CSGGTVNTGELFF
>TRBJ2-7|.|TRBV5-8|TRBD2
TGTGCCAGCAGCTCAAGACTAGCGGGAGGGGTTTACGAGCAGTACTTC
CASSSRLAGGVYEQYF